This TCR beta chain was observed in a study of T cell responses to AZD1222 COVID-19 vaccine. Study-wide points: Repertoires in all cases were sampled only once the peak T cell response had passed. Unmutated variant regions are reportedly the target of nearly half of TCRs that are spike-specific.

In the case of this clone: Its target is not known.

The protocol was immunoSEQ multiplex PCR, while the TCRdb copy is restricted to in-frame clones and leaves out a portion. The sample holds approximately 120,000 clones, roughly nine tenths seen once. V lost 6 bases and J 0 bases, leaving 17 bases between the germline ends. This CDR3 has 15 residues. Germline V gene sequence: CDR1 SQVTM, CDR2 ANQGSEA. This sequence joins TRBV29-1 and TRBJ1-1; the D gene is possibly TRBD1 (5 bases). The source of this sequence is an adult in good health. This sample comprised peripheral blood, obtained on day 0 of AZD1222 vaccination. The CDR3 here is CSVGGWWQMNTEAFF. The CDR3 region has the DNA TGCAGCGTGGGGGGGTGGTGGCAGATGAACACTGAAGCTTTCTTT.